The 8 T cell receptor beta chains below come from one sample, sequenced in a study of blood T cell repertoires in COVID-19 (TCRdb year 2020). Libraries were built with the immunoSEQ multiplex PCR assay. The clones in this table, taken by TCRdb from immuneACCESS, are in-frame only. Not every clone is retained; where verified, under half of the shortfall comes from an unresolved V gene, and the cause of the rest is unknown. For this sample the table gives about 110,000 clones, of which 80% to 90% were detected only once. The ten largest clonotypes hold 8% to 10% of the sample. The sequencing input was peripheral blood. Receptor source: a woman in her sixties or seventies with acute or convalescent COVID-19.

The J gene is TRBJ1-5, the V gene TRBV6-6; D unclear. The CDR3 is 13 residues long. V was cut by 2 bases and J by 4 bases, with 6 bases left in between. Germline V CDR1 and CDR2: MNHNY, SVGAGI (reference sequence). The CDR3 nucleotides read TGTGCCAGCAGTTACGGAGATAATCAGCCCCAGCATTTT. This translates into CASSYGDNQPQHF.

J is TRBJ1-1 and V is TRBV5-4; TRBD1 is a possible D gene (6 bases). The V gene's germline CDR1 is SGHNT and CDR2 YYREEE (reference sequence). The length of the CDR3 is 13 residues. V lost 2 bases, J lost 6 bases, and 11 bases lay in between. Here the CDR3 DNA reads TGTGCCAGCAGCTTACAGGGCGGCGCTGAAGCTTTCTTT. It yields the protein CASSLQGGAEAFF.

The genes are TRBV19 and TRBJ2-4, with 10 bases lining up with TRBD1. CDR1 and CDR2 (germline): LNHDA, SQIVND (reference sequence). Trimming cost V 1 base and J 9 bases; bases outside gene matches: 3. This CDR3 contains 14 residues. CDR3 protein: CASSIGGQGIIQYF. For the CDR3, the DNA is TGTGCCAGTAGTATAGGGGGACAGGGGATCATTCAGTACTTC.

This chain uses TRBV7-3 with TRBJ2-3; TRBD2 matches at 8 bases. The CDR3 covers 15 residues. Germline lookup yields CDR1 SGHTA and CDR2 FQGTGA. The V gene end was trimmed by 5 bases and the J gene end by 5 bases; junction bases not matched to a gene: 9. CDR3 in amino acids: CASSQYGRERDTQYF. In DNA form, the CDR3 reads TGTGCCAGCAGCCAATACGGGAGGGAGAGAGATACGCAGTATTTT.

The J gene is TRBJ2-1, the V gene TRBV3-1 (or the pseudogene TRBV3-2); tentatively, D is TRBD1 (6 bases). In germline, CDR1 is LGHDT, CDR2 YNNKEL (reference sequence). Trimming took 2 bases from V and 1 from J, leaving 9 bases between them. The CDR3 sequence is 15 residues long. CDR3 coding DNA: TGTGCCAGCAGCCAAATGGGGGCTTCCTACAATGAGCAGTTCTTC. Residues: CASSQMGASYNEQFF.

The chain joins TRBV30 to TRBJ1-3, with a weak D call TRBD1 (6 bases). CDR3 length: 13 residues. The V gene's germline CDR1 is GTSNPN and CDR2 SVGIG (reference sequence). V was pared by 0 bases and J by 4 bases, with 7 bases between. The CDR3 DNA sequence: TGTGCCTGGAGTGTACAGGGAGGAAACACCATATATTTT. This encodes CAWSVQGGNTIYF.

This clone was seen a single time. The rearrangement uses TRBV11-2 and TRBJ2-1; TRBD1 agrees at 7 bases. CDR3 length: 15 residues. The V gene end was trimmed by 4 bases and the J gene end by 7 bases; junction bases not matched to a gene: 10. Germline CDR1 reads SGHAT; CDR2 reads FQNNGV. The CDR3 DNA reads as TGTGCCAGCAGCTCCCAGGGGGAATCAGGGAATGAGCAGTTCTTC. It encodes CASSSQGESGNEQFF.

In nucleotides, the CDR3 is TGCGCCAGCAGCCAACCGACGCTTATAGCGGGGGTGGGAGAGACCCAGTACTTC. This translates into CASSQPTLIAGVGETQYF. This chain joins TRBV4-3 and TRBJ2-5; 9 nucleotides match TRBD2. The J segment lost 4 bases and the V segment lost 2 bases, leaving 14 bases of the junction unmatched. In germline, CDR1 is LGHNA, CDR2 YSLEER. The CDR3 contains 18 residues.